This T cell receptor (beta chain) came from a study of cytomegalovirus exposure and HLA in healthy donors. Study-wide findings and caveats: A later analysis associated 16,951 TCR beta sequences with HLA alleles at a 0.05 false discovery rate. An analysis was carried out at a later point. It showed that HLA-associated TCR beta chains were more clonally expanded than equally common non-associated chains. Within the data, a cluster of highly shared sequence variants was likely a sequencing artifact.

Worth noting for this clone: As yet, its antigen is unknown.

Germline V gene lookup returns CDR1 LNHDA and CDR2 SQIVND (reference sequence). V gave up 9 bases and J gave up 11 bases; unmatched junction bases: 10. The CDR3 consists of 12 residues. Vbeta (60) and Jbeta (13) primers were used in the PCR. Original processing methods: Later, an analysis found around 80 million unique TCR beta chains, and about 10 million of these were shared. Clones were sequenced by immunoSEQ multiplex PCR, and TCRdb holds only the in-frame ones, with some missing. The V and J calls and clone size were taken over from that table, and D and trimming were inferred from the DNA. The repertoire includes 150,000 to 200,000 clones, approximately 78% of them detected once, and approximately 1% sits in the top ten.

Sequencing was done on a sample of PBMCs. The V call is TRBV19, the J call TRBJ2-1; 7 bases line up with TRBD2. This receptor was obtained from a girl aged 2-10 years in good health and CMV-seropositive. The CDR3 bases are TGTGCCAGCCGGGACTACGGGATCAAGCAGTTCTTC. Its translation: CASRDYGIKQFF. The whole variable domain, filled in from reference TRBV19 and TRBJ2-1, reads DGGITQSPKYLFRKEGQNVTLSCEQNLNHDAMYWYRQDPGQGLRLIYYSQIVNDFQKGDIAEGYSVSREKKESFPLTVTSAQKNPTAFYLCASRDYGIKQFFGPGTRLTVL.